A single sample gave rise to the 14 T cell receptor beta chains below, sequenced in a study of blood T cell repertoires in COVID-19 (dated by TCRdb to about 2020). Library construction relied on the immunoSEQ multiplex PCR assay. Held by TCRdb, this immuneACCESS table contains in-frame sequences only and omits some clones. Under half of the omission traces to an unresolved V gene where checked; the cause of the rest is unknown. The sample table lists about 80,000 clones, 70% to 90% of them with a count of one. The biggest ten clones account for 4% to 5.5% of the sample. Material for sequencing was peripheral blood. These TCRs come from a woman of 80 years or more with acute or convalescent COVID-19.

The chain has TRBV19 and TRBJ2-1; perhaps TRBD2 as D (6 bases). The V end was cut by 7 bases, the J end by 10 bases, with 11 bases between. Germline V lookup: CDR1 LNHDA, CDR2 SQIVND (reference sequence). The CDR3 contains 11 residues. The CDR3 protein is CASTPRGEQFF. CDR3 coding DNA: TGTGCCAGTACCCCTCGGGGGGAGCAGTTCTTC. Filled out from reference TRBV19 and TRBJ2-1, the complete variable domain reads DGGITQSPKYLFRKEGQNVTLSCEQNLNHDAMYWYRQDPGQGLRLIYYSQIVNDFQKGDIAEGYSVSREKKESFPLTVTSAQKNPTAFYLCASTPRGEQFFGPGTRLTVL.

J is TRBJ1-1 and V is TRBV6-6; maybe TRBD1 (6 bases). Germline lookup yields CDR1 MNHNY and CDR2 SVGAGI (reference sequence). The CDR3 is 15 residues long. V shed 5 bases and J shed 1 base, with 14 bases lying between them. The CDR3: CASSETTGQNTEAFF. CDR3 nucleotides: TGTGCCAGCAGTGAGACGACAGGTCAGAACACTGAAGCTTTCTTT.

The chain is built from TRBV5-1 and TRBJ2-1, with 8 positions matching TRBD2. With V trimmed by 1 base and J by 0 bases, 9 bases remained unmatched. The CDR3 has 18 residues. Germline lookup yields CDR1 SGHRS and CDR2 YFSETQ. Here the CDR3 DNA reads TGCGCCAGCAGCTTGCCTACTACTAGCGGAAGCTCCTACAATGAGCAGTTCTTC. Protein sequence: CASSLPTTSGSSYNEQFF.

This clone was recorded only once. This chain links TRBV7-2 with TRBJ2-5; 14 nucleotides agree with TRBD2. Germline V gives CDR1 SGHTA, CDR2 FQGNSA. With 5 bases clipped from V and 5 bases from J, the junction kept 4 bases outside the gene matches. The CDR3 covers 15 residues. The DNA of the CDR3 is TGTGCCAGCAGCGGGCGGACTAGCGGGGGGGAGACCCAGTACTTC. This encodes CASSGRTSGGETQYF.

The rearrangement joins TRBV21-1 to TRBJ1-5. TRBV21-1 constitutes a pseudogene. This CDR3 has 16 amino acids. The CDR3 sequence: CASSKKGKRAGQPQHF. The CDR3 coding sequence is TGTGCCAGCAGCAAAAAAGGTAAGAGGGCCGGTCAGCCCCAGCATTTT.

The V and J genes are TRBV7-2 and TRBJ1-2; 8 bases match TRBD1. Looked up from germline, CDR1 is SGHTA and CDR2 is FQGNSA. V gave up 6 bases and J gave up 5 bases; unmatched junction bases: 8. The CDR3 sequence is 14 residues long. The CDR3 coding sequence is TGTGCCAGCAGTCAGGCAGGGGGCGGGTATGGCTACACCTTC. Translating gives CASSQAGGGYGYTF.

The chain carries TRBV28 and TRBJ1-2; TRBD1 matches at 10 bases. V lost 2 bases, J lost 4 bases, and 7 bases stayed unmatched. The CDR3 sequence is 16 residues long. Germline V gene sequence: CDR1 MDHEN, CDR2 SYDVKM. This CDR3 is CASSLGQGGFAYGYTF. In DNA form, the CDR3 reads TGTGCCAGCAGTTTAGGACAGGGGGGTTTTGCCTATGGCTACACCTTC.

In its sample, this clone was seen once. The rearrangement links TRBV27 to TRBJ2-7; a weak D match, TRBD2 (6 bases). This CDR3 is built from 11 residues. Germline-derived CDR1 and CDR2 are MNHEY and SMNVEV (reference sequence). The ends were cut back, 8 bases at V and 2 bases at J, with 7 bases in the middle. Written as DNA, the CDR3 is TGTGCCAGCGCGGGGACCTACGAGCAGTACTTC. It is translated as CASAGTYEQYF.

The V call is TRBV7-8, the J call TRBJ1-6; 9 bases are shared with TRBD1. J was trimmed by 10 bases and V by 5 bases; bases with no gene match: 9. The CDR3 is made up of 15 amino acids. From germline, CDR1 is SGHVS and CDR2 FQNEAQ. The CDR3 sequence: CASSTGQGQESPLHF. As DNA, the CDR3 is TGTGCCAGCAGCACCGGACAGGGGCAGGAGTCACCCCTCCACTTT.

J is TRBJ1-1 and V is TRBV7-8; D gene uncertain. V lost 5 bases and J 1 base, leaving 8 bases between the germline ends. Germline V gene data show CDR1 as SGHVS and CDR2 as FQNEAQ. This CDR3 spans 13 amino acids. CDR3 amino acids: CASSRRGNTEAFF. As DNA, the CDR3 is TGTGCCAGCAGCCGACGCGGGAACACTGAAGCTTTCTTT.

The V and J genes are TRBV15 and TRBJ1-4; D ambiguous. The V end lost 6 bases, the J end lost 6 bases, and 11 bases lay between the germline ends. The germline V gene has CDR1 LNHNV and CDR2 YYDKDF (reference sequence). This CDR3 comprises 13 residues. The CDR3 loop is CATSPRRDEKLFF. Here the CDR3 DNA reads TGTGCCACCAGTCCCCGCCGGGATGAAAAACTGTTTTTT.

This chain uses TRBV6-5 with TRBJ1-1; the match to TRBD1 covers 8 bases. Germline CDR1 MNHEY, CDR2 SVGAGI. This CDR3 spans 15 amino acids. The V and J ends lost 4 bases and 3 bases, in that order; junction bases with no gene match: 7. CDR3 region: CASSSSGGGYTEAFF. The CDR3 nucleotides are TGTGCCAGCAGTTCGTCAGGGGGCGGGTACACTGAAGCTTTCTTT.

Here the CDR3 DNA reads TGTGCCAGCAGTTACAACAGTGGGTCACCCCTCCACTTT. This codes for CASSYNSGSPLHF. The chain combines TRBV6-6 with TRBJ1-6; D gene unclear. V was clipped by 2 bases and J by 10 bases, with 9 bases between them. The CDR3 runs to 13 residues. Germline CDR1 reads MNHNY; CDR2 reads SVGAGI (reference sequence).

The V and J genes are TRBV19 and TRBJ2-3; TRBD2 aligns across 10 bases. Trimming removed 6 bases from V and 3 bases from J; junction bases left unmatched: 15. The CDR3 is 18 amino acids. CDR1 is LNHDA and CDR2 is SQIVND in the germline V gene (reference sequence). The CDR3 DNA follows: TGTGCCAGTAGGGCATGGGGCCTTAGCGGGGGGAAAACAGATACGCAGTATTTT. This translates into CASRAWGLSGGKTDTQYF.